This entry describes one T cell receptor beta chain. No antigen is known for it. The entry originates in a study of response to subunit inactivated influenza vaccine. General study points: The authors proposed limited new T cell recruitment per seasonal influenza vaccination.

The germline gives CDR1 MNHEY, CDR2 SMNVEV (reference sequence). The length of the CDR3 is 15 residues. V dropped 2 bases and J dropped 1; count of bases not matched to a gene: 4. TCRdb reprocessed the RT-PCR reads via MiXCR and lists one record per CDR3 protein. The top ten hold roughly 10% of the sample, which has 860,000 or so distinct CDR3 sequences, over 20% seen once. The rearrangement links TRBV27 to TRBJ2-5; TRBD2 matches 7 bases. The material was PBMCs from blood, obtained about 5 days after vaccination. This sequence originates from a man aged 45-65 years who received an inactivated influenza vaccine. The CDR3: CASSLRRGSQETQYF. The CDR3 nucleotides are TGTGCCAGCAGTTTAAGGCGCGGGAGCCAAGAGACCCAGTACTTC.